A single sample is the source of the 27 T cell receptor beta chains below, sequenced in a study of blood T cell repertoires in COVID-19. Produced via immunoSEQ multiplex PCR; TCRdb's table is partial and in-frame only. The sample holds 300,000 to 450,000 clones, around 87% seen once. Sequenced input: peripheral blood. The source is a woman aged 25-40 years with COVID-19, enrolled during active disease.

The gene calls are TRBV6-5 and TRBJ1-1, with TRBD1 matching over 9 bases. Germline CDR1 is MNHEY and CDR2 is SVGAGI. The CDR3 sequence is 13 residues long. Trimming took 7 bases from V and 9 from J; bases not matched to a gene: 9. This CDR3 is CASMGTGYYQAFF. The CDR3 DNA is TGTGCCAGCATGGGGACAGGGTACTATCAAGCTTTCTTT.

The CDR3 loop reads CASSPNAFSYEQYF. CDR3 nucleotide sequence: TGTGCCAGCAGTCCCAACGCGTTCTCCTACGAGCAGTACTTC. The J gene is TRBJ2-7, the V gene TRBV28; D remains ambiguous. CDR1 MDHEN and CDR2 SYDVKM come from the germline V gene. Trimming left V 5 bases short and J 0 bases short, with 11 bases between. The CDR3 covers 14 residues.

This clone was recorded only once. V and J are TRBV30 and TRBJ2-3; 13 nucleotides agree with TRBD2. The ends lost 0 bases at V and 2 bases at J; junction bases unmatched: 2. CDR3 size: 16 residues. Germline V gene lookup returns CDR1 GTSNPN and CDR2 SVGIG (reference sequence). The CDR3 region has the DNA TGTGCCTGGAGTGTTGGGACTAGCGGGACCACAGATACGCAGTATTTT. Translating it yields CAWSVGTSGTTDTQYF.

V and J are TRBV28 and TRBJ1-1, with TRBD1 matching 8 bases. The CDR3 contains 14 residues. CDR1 and CDR2 from the germline V gene are MDHEN and SYDVKM. J gave up 5 bases and V 6 bases, and 8 bases lay outside the gene matches. The CDR3 DNA reads TGTGCCAGCAGCGTAGGACAGGGCGGAACTGAAGCTTTCTTT. As protein: CASSVGQGGTEAFF.

The V and J genes are TRBV27 and TRBJ2-5; 8 nucleotides align to TRBD2. V dropped 5 bases and J dropped 5; count of bases not matched to a gene: 10. Germline V gene sequence: CDR1 MNHEY, CDR2 SMNVEV (reference sequence). The CDR3 runs to 15 residues. CDR3 region: CASSLTPTGGETQYF. The CDR3 nucleotides are TGTGCCAGCAGTCTCACTCCTACGGGAGGGGAGACCCAGTACTTC.

The rearrangement uses TRBV6-1 and TRBJ2-2, with D possibly TRBD2 on 7 matching bases. V lost 4 bases to trimming and J lost 5 bases, with 20 bases between them. Germline-derived CDR1 and CDR2 are MNHNS and SASEGT. The CDR3 is made up of 17 amino acids. CDR3 sequence: CASSGEGDRWGTGELFF. The CDR3, as DNA: TGTGCCAGCAGTGGGGAGGGGGACCGTTGGGGAACCGGGGAGCTGTTTTTT.

V gene TRBV30 combines with J gene TRBJ1-1, with D possibly TRBD1 on 6 matching bases. The germline V gene encodes CDR1 GTSNPN and CDR2 SVGIG (reference sequence). The CDR3 is 12 amino acids. Between the trimmed V and J ends, which lost 7 bases and 2 bases, there was a span of 11 bases. In DNA, the CDR3 is TGTGCCTTGGGACATTTTAACACTGAAGCTTTCTTT. Protein: CALGHFNTEAFF. Combining the CDR3 with reference TRBV30 and TRBJ1-1 gives the whole variable domain SQTIHQWPATLVQPVGSPLSLECTVEGTSNPNLYWYRQAAGRGLQLLFYSVGIGQISSEVPQNLSASRPQDRQFILSSKKLLLSDSGFYLCALGHFNTEAFFGQGTRLTVV.

The chain combines TRBV6-5 with TRBJ2-7, with 10 bases identical to TRBD2. V gave up 6 bases and J gave up 6 bases; unmatched junction bases: 5. The CDR3 is made up of 13 amino acids. Germline V gives CDR1 MNHEY, CDR2 SVGAGI. The CDR3 is CASRPSGSGEQYF. The CDR3 bases are TGTGCCAGCAGACCTAGCGGGAGTGGCGAGCAGTACTTC.

This clone was seen a handful of times. This chain connects TRBV18 to TRBJ2-1; weak D call: TRBD1 (5 bases). This CDR3 spans 12 amino acids. V lost 6 bases to trimming and J lost 9 bases, with 12 bases between them. CDR1 and CDR2 (germline): KGHSH, LQKENI. CDR3 protein: CASSPGHLEQFF. The CDR3 region has the DNA TGTGCCAGCTCGCCAGGACACCTTGAGCAGTTCTTC.

This clone was counted between two and nine times. The gene calls are TRBV10-3 and TRBJ1-6; a weak D match, TRBD1 (5 bases). The length of the CDR3 is 17 residues. Germline V gene lookup returns CDR1 ENHRY and CDR2 SYGVKD. V was pared by 3 bases and J by 2 bases, with 14 bases between. This CDR3 reads CAISDRVQGPYNSPLHF. CDR3 nucleotide sequence: TGTGCCATCAGTGACCGGGTCCAGGGTCCCTATAATTCACCCCTCCACTTT.

CDR3 bases: TGCGCCAGCAGCTTGGAGAAGCGGGGCCGCACAGATACGCAGTATTTT. Its translation is CASSLEKRGRTDTQYF. This sequence joins TRBV5-1 and TRBJ2-3; 7 bases line up with TRBD2. The CDR3 totals 16 residues. Trimming took 0 bases from V and 1 from J; bases not matched to a gene: 5. CDR1 and CDR2 from the germline V gene are SGHRS and YFSETQ.

The chain combines TRBV5-6 with TRBJ2-7; possibly TRBD2 for D (6 bases). In germline, CDR1 is SGHDT, CDR2 YYEEEE. This CDR3 has 15 residues. V was shortened by 3 bases and J by 4 bases, with 17 bases between the two germline ends. In DNA, the CDR3 is TGTGCCAGCAGCTCACCGACTAGGATGAGGTACGAGCAGTACTTC. This gives the protein CASSSPTRMRYEQYF. The variable domain in full, with the rest retrieved from reference TRBV5-6 and TRBJ2-7, is DAGVTQSPTHLIKTRGQQVTLRCSPKSGHDTVSWYQQALGQGPQFIFQYYEEEERQRGNFPDRFSGHQFPNYSSELNVNALLLGDSALYLCASSSPTRMRYEQYFGPGTRLTVT.

V is TRBV10-3 and J is TRBJ2-5; 7 bases are shared with TRBD2. Germline trimming cut 6 bases from V and 2 bases from J; bases unmatched to any gene: 6. CDR3 length: 14 amino acids. The germline V gene has CDR1 ENHRY and CDR2 SYGVKD. The CDR3 is CAISASGGQETQYF. The DNA for the CDR3 is TGTGCCATCAGCGCTAGCGGAGGTCAAGAGACCCAGTACTTC.

CDR3 DNA sequence: TGTGCCACCAGTGATAACACCGGGACACATGCCGGGGAGCTGTTTTTT. Its protein is CATSDNTGTHAGELFF. The rearrangement links TRBV24-1 to TRBJ2-2; D is perhaps TRBD1 (6 bases). Per germline, CDR1 KGHDR and CDR2 SFDVKD. The ends were cut back, 3 bases at V and 6 bases at J, with 16 bases in the middle. CDR3 length equals 16 residues.

V usage is TRBV9 and J usage is TRBJ2-5; the D gene is possibly TRBD1 (6 bases). V shed 0 bases and J shed 5 bases, with 11 bases lying between them. The CDR3 has 14 amino acids. Per the germline V gene, CDR1 is SGDLS and CDR2 is YYNGEE. The CDR3 DNA follows: TGTGCCAGCAGCGTAGGGGGGCGGGTGGAGACCCAGTACTTC. Its translation: CASSVGGRVETQYF.

The rearrangement uses TRBV28 and TRBJ1-1; 8 bases fit TRBD1. After removal of 6 bases from V and 5 bases from J, the junction contained 11 bases not matched to a gene. The CDR3 length is 15 residues. The germline gives CDR1 MDHEN, CDR2 SYDVKM. The CDR3 bases are TGTGCCAGCAGGCCTCGAGGACAGGGAAGAACTGAAGCTTTCTTT. Translating gives CASRPRGQGRTEAFF. Variable domain in full (rest from reference TRBV28 and TRBJ1-1): DVKVTQSSRYLVKRTGEKVFLECVQDMDHENMFWYRQDPGLGLRLIYFSYDVKMKEKGDIPEGYSVSREKKERFSLILESASTNQTSMYLCASRPRGQGRTEAFFGQGTRLTVV.

The chain carries TRBV28 and TRBJ2-1; 13 nucleotides line up with TRBD2. J lost 4 bases, V lost 5 bases, and 5 bases had no gene match. There are 16 residues in the CDR3. Looked up from germline, CDR1 is MDHEN and CDR2 is SYDVKM. The CDR3 DNA reads as TGTGCCAGCAGTGCGACTAGCGGGAGGCTATACAATGAGCAGTTCTTC. Translating it yields CASSATSGRLYNEQFF. The full variable domain, rest sourced from reference TRBV28 and TRBJ2-1, is DVKVTQSSRYLVKRTGEKVFLECVQDMDHENMFWYRQDPGLGLRLIYFSYDVKMKEKGDIPEGYSVSREKKERFSLILESASTNQTSMYLCASSATSGRLYNEQFFGPGTRLTVL.

There are a few counts of this clone. The gene calls are TRBV28 and TRBJ1-1; tentative D call: TRBD1 (5 bases). V was trimmed by 5 bases and J by 4 bases, leaving 17 bases between them. The germline V gene encodes CDR1 MDHEN and CDR2 SYDVKM. The CDR3 spans 15 residues. The CDR3 loop is CASSLLRESTTEAFF. The CDR3 coding sequence is TGTGCCAGCAGTCTACTCAGGGAATCGACCACTGAAGCTTTCTTT.

The chain employs TRBV7-9 and TRBJ2-2; 8 positions match TRBD2. In germline, CDR1 is SEHNR, CDR2 FQNEAQ (reference sequence). Trimming cost V 5 bases and J 0 bases; bases outside gene matches: 14. The CDR3 consists of 19 residues. The CDR3 DNA follows: TGTGCCAGCAGCCCGTCCCATCGGGCGGGAGGCGCGAACACCGGGGAGCTGTTTTTT. Translating gives CASSPSHRAGGANTGELFF.

This sequence joins TRBV2 and TRBJ2-3; 12 positions agree with TRBD1. The CDR3 sequence is 14 residues long. The junction had 8 bases not matched to a gene; V was cut back by 10 bases and J by 6 bases. Germline CDR1 SNHLY, CDR2 FYNNEI. DNA for the CDR3: TGTGCCACCAAGGGACAGGGGGCTGGTGATACGCAGTATTTT. Its translation is CATKGQGAGDTQYF.

This clone was counted a few times. The V call is TRBV10-1, the J call TRBJ2-7; D is uncertain. With 0 bases removed from V and 7 bases from J, the gap between germline ends came to 4 bases. In germline, CDR1 is WNHNN, CDR2 SYGVQD (reference sequence). The length of the CDR3 is 11 residues. CDR3 in amino acids: CASSESSEQYF. CDR3 DNA sequence: TGCGCCAGCAGTGAGTCCTCGGAGCAGTACTTC.

J is TRBJ2-7 and V is TRBV9; D is possibly TRBD1 (5 bases). The germline CDR1 and CDR2 sequences are SGDLS and YYNGEE. This CDR3 comprises 14 residues. The V end lost 1 base, the J end lost 1 base, and 9 bases lay between the germline ends. The CDR3 DNA sequence: TGTGCCAGCAGCGTAAGGGGAACTTCCTACGAGCAGTACTTC. As protein: CASSVRGTSYEQYF. The variable domain in full, completed from reference TRBV9 and TRBJ2-7, reads DSGVTQTPKHLITATGQRVTLRCSPRSGDLSVYWYQQSLDQGLQFLIQYYNGEERAKGNILERFSAQQFPDLHSELNLSSLELGDSALYFCASSVRGTSYEQYFGPGTRLTVT.

The chain carries TRBV27 and TRBJ1-2; 7 bases line up with TRBD1. Looked up from germline, CDR1 is MNHEY and CDR2 is SMNVEV (reference sequence). The CDR3 covers 13 residues. V lost 3 bases, J lost 6 bases, and 4 bases stayed unmatched. CDR3 nucleotides: TGTGCCAGCAGTTTCCTACAGGGGAATGGCTACACCTTC. Amino acid sequence: CASSFLQGNGYTF.

The chain carries TRBV18 and TRBJ2-5, with 8 bases that match TRBD2. Germline V lookup: CDR1 KGHSH, CDR2 LQKENI. Germline trimming cut 3 bases from V and 9 bases from J; bases unmatched to any gene: 15. CDR3 length equals 16 residues. The CDR3: CASSPLSGSAEGSQYF. CDR3 DNA: TGTGCCAGCTCACCTCTCAGCGGGAGCGCCGAGGGTTCCCAGTACTTC.

The gene calls are TRBV14 and TRBJ2-3; 10 nucleotides agree with TRBD1. Germline CDR1 and CDR2: SGHDN and FVKESK. This CDR3 spans 15 amino acids. Unmatched junction bases numbered 5, after V lost 3 bases and J lost 5 bases. This chain's CDR3 is CASSHRDRGQDTQYF. The CDR3 region has the DNA TGTGCCAGCAGCCACCGGGACAGGGGCCAAGATACGCAGTATTTT. The full variable domain, in which reference TRBV14 and TRBJ2-3 provide the parts outside the CDR3, is EAGVTQFPSHSVIEKGQTVTLRCDPISGHDNLYWYRRVMGKEIKFLLHFVKESKQDESGMPNNRFLAERTGGTYSTLKVQPAELEDSGVYFCASSHRDRGQDTQYFGPGTRLTVL.

The V and J genes are TRBV27 and TRBJ1-2, with unresolved D. The CDR3 extends over 15 amino acids. V was clipped by 2 bases and J by 4 bases, with 14 bases between them. Germline V gene lookup returns CDR1 MNHEY and CDR2 SMNVEV (reference sequence). CDR3 amino acids: CASSLNLGRAYGYTF. The CDR3 DNA is TGTGCCAGCAGTTTAAACCTCGGGAGGGCCTATGGCTACACCTTC.

V and J are TRBV28 and TRBJ2-1; tentatively, D is TRBD1 (6 bases). The ends were cut back, 5 bases at V and 2 bases at J, with 10 bases in the middle. The CDR3 spans 14 residues. The germline V gene has CDR1 MDHEN and CDR2 SYDVKM. CDR3 DNA sequence: TGTGCCAGCAGTCCCGGGACACCCTACAATGAGCAGTTCTTC. Translation: CASSPGTPYNEQFF.